This record concerns one TCR beta chain sequence. The sample contains more than one DNA sequence encoding this CDR3. This specimen comes from a study of control samples from healthy donors and cancer patients. This table comes from immunoSEQ multiplex PCR, and its TCRdb copy is limited to in-frame clones, with some not included. The table includes about 120,000 clones, approximately 90% detected once. The sequenced sample consisted of blood. The origin of this receptor is a young woman in good health.

The CDR3 protein is CASSVAGSTDTQYF. The CDR3 DNA sequence: TGTGCCAGCAGCGTAGCCGGCAGCACAGATACGCAGTATTTT. The chain recombines TRBV9 with TRBJ2-3, with D unresolved. Germline CDR1 and CDR2: SGDLS and YYNGEE. The ends were cut back, 0 bases at V and 0 bases at J, with 5 bases in the middle. The CDR3 sequence is 14 residues long.